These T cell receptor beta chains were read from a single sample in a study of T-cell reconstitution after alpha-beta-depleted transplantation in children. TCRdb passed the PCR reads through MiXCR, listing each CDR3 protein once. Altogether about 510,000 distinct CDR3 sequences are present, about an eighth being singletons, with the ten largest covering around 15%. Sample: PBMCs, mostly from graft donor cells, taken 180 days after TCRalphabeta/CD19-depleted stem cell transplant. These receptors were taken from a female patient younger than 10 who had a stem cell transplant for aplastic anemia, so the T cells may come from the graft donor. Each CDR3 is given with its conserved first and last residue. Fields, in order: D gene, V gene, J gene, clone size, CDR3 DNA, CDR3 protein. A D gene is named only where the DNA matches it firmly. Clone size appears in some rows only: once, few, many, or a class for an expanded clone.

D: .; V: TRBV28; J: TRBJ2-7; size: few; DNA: TGTGCCACCTTCTCAACGGCCTACGAGCAGTACTTC; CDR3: CATFSTAYEQYF
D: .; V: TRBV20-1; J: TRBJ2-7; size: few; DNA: TGCAGTGCCATCTCTCGTAGAGGAGACTACGAGCAGTACTTC; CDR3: CSAISRRGDYEQYF
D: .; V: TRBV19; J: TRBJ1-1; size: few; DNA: TGTGCCAGTAGTATACCGGCGTTTAGGACGCTGAACACTGAAGCTTTCTTT; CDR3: CASSIPAFRTLNTEAFF
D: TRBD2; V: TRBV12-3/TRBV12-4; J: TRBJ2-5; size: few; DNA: TGTGCCAGCAGTTTCCCCCGGAGGCGGGAGGTGTGGGGTCCGACCCAGTACTTC; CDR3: CASSFPRRREVWGPTQYF
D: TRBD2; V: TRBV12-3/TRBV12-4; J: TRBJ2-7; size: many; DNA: TGTGCCAGCAGTTTAGTAGGGACTACGGAGCAGTACTTC; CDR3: CASSLVGTTEQYF
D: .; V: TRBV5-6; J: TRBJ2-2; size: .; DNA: TGTGCCAGCAGCCTACTTACGAACACCGGGGAGCTGTTTTTT; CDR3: CASSLLTNTGELFF
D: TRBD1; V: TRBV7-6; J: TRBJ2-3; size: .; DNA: TGTGCCAGCAGCTGGGACAGGGAAGATAGCACAGATACGCAGTATTTT; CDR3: CASSWDREDSTDTQYF
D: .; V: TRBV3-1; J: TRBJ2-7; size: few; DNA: TGTGCCAGCAGCCAACCAGGTCGCGAGCAGTACTTC; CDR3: CASSQPGREQYF
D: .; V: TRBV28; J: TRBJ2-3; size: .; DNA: TGTGCCAGCAGTTTACTAACCGGGGTAGATACGCAGTATTTT; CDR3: CASSLLTGVDTQYF
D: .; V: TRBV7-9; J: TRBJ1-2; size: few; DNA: TGTGCCAGCAGCATCACCGGGGTTCACTATGGCTACACCTTC; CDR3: CASSITGVHYGYTF
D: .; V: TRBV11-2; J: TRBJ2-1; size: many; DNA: TGTGCCAGCAGCTTAGAAACCCTAGAGCAGTTCTTC; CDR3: CASSLETLEQFF
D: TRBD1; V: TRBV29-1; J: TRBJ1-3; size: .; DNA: TGCAGCGTTGAGCCCTGGGACAGGGACGCTGGAAACACCATATATTTT; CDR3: CSVEPWDRDAGNTIYF
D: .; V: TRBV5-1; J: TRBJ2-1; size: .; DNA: TGCGCCAGCAGCTTGGCTAGATTCTTC; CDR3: CASSLARFF
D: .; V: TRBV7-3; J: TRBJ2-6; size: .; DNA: TGTGCCAGCAGCTCCCGCGGGCCTGGGGCCTCTGGGGCCAACGTCCTGACTTTC; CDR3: CASSSRGPGASGANVLTF
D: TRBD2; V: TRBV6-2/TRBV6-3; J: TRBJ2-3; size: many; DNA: TGTGCCAGCAGTTATTCGGGACTAGCGGGAGTCCCATCCCCCACAGATACGCAGTATTTT; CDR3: CASSYSGLAGVPSPTDTQYF
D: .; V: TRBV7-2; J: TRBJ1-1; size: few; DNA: TGTGCCAGCAGCCATATTAGGACAGCGATGAACACTGAAGCTTTCTTT; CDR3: CASSHIRTAMNTEAFF
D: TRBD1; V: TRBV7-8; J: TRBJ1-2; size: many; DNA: TGCGCCAGCAGCCCGGACAGGGACTATGGCTACACCTTC; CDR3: CASSPDRDYGYTF
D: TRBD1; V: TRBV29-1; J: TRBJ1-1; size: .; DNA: TGCAGCGCCCGGGACAGGGGGCTGGCTGAAGCTTTCTTT; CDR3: CSARDRGLAEAFF
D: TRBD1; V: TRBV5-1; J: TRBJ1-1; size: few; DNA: TGCGCCAGCAGACCAAAGACAGGGTCGGGCACTGAAGCTTTCTTT; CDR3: CASRPKTGSGTEAFF
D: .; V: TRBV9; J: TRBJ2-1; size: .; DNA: TGTGCCAGCAGCGATGATTTCAGAGCAGGGGACTACAATGAGCAGTTCTTC; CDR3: CASSDDFRAGDYNEQFF
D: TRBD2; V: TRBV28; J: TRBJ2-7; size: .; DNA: TGTGCCAGCAGTTTATGGACTAGCGGAAAATACGAGCAGTACTTC; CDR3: CASSLWTSGKYEQYF
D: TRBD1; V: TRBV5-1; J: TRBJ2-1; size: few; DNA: TGCGCCAGCAGCTTGACAGGGGCCGAGCAGTTCTTC; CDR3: CASSLTGAEQFF
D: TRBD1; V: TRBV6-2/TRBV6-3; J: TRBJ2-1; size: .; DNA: TGTGCCAGCAGTTTCGGGACAGACCTTTATGGTGAGCAGTTCTTC; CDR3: CASSFGTDLYGEQFF
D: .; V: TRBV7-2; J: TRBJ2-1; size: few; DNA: TGTGCCAGCAGCCCGAGAGGGGAGCGGGTCGGGGGTGAGCAGTTCTTC; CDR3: CASSPRGERVGGEQFF
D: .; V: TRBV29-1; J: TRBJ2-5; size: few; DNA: TGCAGCGTCCCATTCGGGGGAGAGACCCAGTACTTC; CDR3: CSVPFGGETQYF
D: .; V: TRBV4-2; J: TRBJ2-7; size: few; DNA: TGTGCCAGCAGCCCGCCGACTTCCTACGAGCAGTACTTC; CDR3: CASSPPTSYEQYF
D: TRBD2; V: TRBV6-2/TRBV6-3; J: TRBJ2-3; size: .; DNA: TGTGCCAGCAGTTACTCGATTCAACCACTAGCGGGAGTTAGGTCAGATACGCAGTATTTT; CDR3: CASSYSIQPLAGVRSDTQYF
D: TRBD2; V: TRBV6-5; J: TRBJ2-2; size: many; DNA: TGTGCCAGCAGTCGTCGGACTAGCGGGAGAGGGACCGGGGAGCTGTTTTTT; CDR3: CASSRRTSGRGTGELFF
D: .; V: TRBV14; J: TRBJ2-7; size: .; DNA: TGTGCCAGCAGCCCGGGACGGGGAAGGACAACCTACGAGCAGTACTTC; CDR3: CASSPGRGRTTYEQYF
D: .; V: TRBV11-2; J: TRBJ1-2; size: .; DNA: TGTGCCAGCAGCGTCGCAGGGGTCCCGGCCTCTGGCTACACCTTC; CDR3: CASSVAGVPASGYTF
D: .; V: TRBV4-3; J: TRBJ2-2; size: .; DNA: TGCGCCAGCAGACAGGGCGAGAACACCGGGGAGCTGTTTTTT; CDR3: CASRQGENTGELFF
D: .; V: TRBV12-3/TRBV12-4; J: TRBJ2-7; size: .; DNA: TGTGCCAGCAGTATGACAGCAACGAAAGCCTACGAGCAGTACTTC; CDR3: CASSMTATKAYEQYF
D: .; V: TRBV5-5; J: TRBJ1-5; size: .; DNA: TGTGCCAGCAGCCTGGCGGGGTTCGTCGAGCTGCCCCAGCATTTT; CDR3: CASSLAGFVELPQHF
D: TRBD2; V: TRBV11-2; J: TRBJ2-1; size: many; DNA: TGTGCCAGCAGCCCGGTGGCGTATGCGGGAGGGATCCATGAGCAGTTCTTC; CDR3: CASSPVAYAGGIHEQFF
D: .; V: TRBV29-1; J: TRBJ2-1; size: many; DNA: TGCAGCGCTACCGGGGATACCTACAATGAGCAGTTCTTC; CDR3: CSATGDTYNEQFF
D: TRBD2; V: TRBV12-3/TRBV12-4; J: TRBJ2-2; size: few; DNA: TGTGCCAGCAGTTCCACCCTGATAACTAGCGCTGCGAACACCGGGGAGCTGTTTTTT; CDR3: CASSSTLITSAANTGELFF
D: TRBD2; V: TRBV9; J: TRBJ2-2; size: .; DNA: TGTGCCAGCAGCGTAGTTTCTAGCGGGACCGGGGAGCTGTTTTTT; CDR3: CASSVVSSGTGELFF
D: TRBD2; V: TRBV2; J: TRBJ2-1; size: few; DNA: TGTGCCAGCAGTGACGCCATGGGGACTAGCCATGAGCAGTTCTTC; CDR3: CASSDAMGTSHEQFF
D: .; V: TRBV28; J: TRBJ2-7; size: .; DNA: TGTGCCAGCAGTTTATTAAACTGGGAGCAGTACTTC; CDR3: CASSLLNWEQYF
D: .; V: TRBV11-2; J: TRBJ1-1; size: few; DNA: TGTGCCAGCACCCTTGGGATTTCACGGGGCACTGAAGCTTTCTTT; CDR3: CASTLGISRGTEAFF
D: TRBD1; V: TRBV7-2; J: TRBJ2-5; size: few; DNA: TGTGCCAGCAGTTCGACAGGGTTGCGAGAGACCCAGTACTTC; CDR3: CASSSTGLRETQYF
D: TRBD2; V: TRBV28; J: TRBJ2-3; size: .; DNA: TGTGCCAGCCATCGAACTAGCGGGAGTCGAGATACGCAGTATTTT; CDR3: CASHRTSGSRDTQYF
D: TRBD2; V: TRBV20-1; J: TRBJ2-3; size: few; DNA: TGCAGTGCAGGCCCGGGACTAGCGGGAGAGACGCAGTATTTT; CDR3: CSAGPGLAGETQYF
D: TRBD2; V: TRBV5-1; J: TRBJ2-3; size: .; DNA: TGCGCCAGCAGCCCGGGACTAGCGGGTGGAGCTGCTAGCACAGATACGCAGTATTTT; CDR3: CASSPGLAGGAASTDTQYF
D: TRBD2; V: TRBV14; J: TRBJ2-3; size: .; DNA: TGTGCCAGCAGCCAAGTCCTTGGCGGGAGAAGCACAGATACGCAGTATTTT; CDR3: CASSQVLGGRSTDTQYF
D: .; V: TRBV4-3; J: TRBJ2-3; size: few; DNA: TGCGCCAGCAGCCAAGAGTTTGGGGTTATGTTTGATACGCAGTATTTT; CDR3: CASSQEFGVMFDTQYF
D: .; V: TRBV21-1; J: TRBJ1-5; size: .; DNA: TGTGCCAGCAGCAAAGATGGACCCGGTAGCAATCAGCCCCAGCATTTT; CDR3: CASSKDGPGSNQPQHF
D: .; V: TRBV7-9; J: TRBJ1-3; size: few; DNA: TGTGCCAGCAGCTCCACCGGGACACGGGTCAATGGAAACACCATATATTTT; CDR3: CASSSTGTRVNGNTIYF
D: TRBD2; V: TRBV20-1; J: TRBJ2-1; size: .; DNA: TGCAGTGCTGGTAGCGGGAGGGAATGGAATGACCAGTTCTTC; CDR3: CSAGSGREWNDQFF
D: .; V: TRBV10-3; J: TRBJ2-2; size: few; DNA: TGTGCCATCAGTGAGGGGGGAAACACCGGGGAGCTGTTTTTT; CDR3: CAISEGGNTGELFF
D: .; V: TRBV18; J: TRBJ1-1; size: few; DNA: TGTGCCAGCACTAAACAGGGCCCCATGAACACTGAAGCTTTCTTT; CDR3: CASTKQGPMNTEAFF
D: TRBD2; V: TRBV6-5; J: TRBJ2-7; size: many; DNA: TGTGCCAGCAGTTACTCGGTGGCTAGCGGGACTTACGAGCAGTACTTC; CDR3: CASSYSVASGTYEQYF
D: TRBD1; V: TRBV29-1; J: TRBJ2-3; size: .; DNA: TGCAGCGTTGACGGCAGGGGGAACACAGATACGCAGTATTTT; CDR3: CSVDGRGNTDTQYF
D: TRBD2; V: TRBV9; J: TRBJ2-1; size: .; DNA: TGTGCCAGCAGCGTAGATCGGGGACTAGCGTATAATGAGCAGTTCTTC; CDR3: CASSVDRGLAYNEQFF
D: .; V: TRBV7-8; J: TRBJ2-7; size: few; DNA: TGTGCCAGCAGCCCGACTCGAGGAACAGAAAAGAGGTTTTCCTACGAGCAGTACTTC; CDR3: CASSPTRGTEKRFSYEQYF
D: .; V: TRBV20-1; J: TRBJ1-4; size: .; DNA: TGCAGTGCCAAGCGGCTGTTAGGGGCTAATGAAAAACTGTTTTTT; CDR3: CSAKRLLGANEKLFF
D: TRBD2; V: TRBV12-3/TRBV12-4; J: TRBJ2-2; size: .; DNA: TGTGCCAGCAGTCCGGCGACGGGACTAGCGAACACCGGGGAGCTGTTTTTT; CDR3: CASSPATGLANTGELFF